This T cell receptor (beta chain) was obtained from a study of spatial heterogeneity in lung cancer. Study results and caveats: Mutation tallies in tumors tracked expanded intratumoral alpha and beta TCR counts.

The CDR3 is 15 amino acids. The trim removed 0 bases at V and 4 bases at J, leaving 4 bases unmatched. CDR1 and CDR2 from the germline V gene are SGHRS and YFSETQ. The time point: sample taken at primary tumor resection. TCRdb re-derived calls from the 5' RACE reads in MiXCR, one entry per CDR3 protein. The sample holds about 3,400 distinct CDR3 sequences, about 30% seen once. With regard to this clonotype: Its antigen is undetermined.

V and J are TRBV5-1 and TRBJ2-1; 7 nucleotides align to TRBD2. This receptor was taken from a female donor with early-stage non-small cell lung cancer. The material was lung tumor tissue, obtained at surgery. As DNA, the CDR3 is TGCGCCAGCAGCTTGGGGGCTAGCGGATACAATGAGCAGTTCTTC. This gives the protein CASSLGASGYNEQFF.